The 10 T cell receptor beta chains below were found in one sample sequenced in a study of spatial heterogeneity in lung cancer. This sample's time point: blood at routine non-recurrence follow-up after resection. TCRdb recomputed calls from the 5' RACE reads with MiXCR, one row per CDR3 protein. This sample has about 94,000 distinct CDR3 sequences; roughly a fifth occur once, and the top ten carry around a fifth. The specimen was PBMCs, collected at follow-up. The source of these receptors is a male donor with early-stage non-small cell lung cancer.

This clonotype was recorded a few times. The genes are TRBV6-1 and TRBJ1-5; D call uncertain. Trimming cost V 6 bases and J 4 bases, with 4 bases left between them. Germline CDR1 and CDR2: MNHNS and SASEGT. This CDR3 is 11 amino acids long. The CDR3 DNA reads TGTGCCAGCAGCGGTAATCAGCCCCAGCATTTT. This translates into CASSGNQPQHF.

The sample holds many counts of this clonotype. This chain joins TRBV11-2 and TRBJ1-2; D unclear. This CDR3 contains 12 residues. V lost 5 bases to trimming and J lost 7 bases, with 11 bases between them. Per the germline V gene, CDR1 is SGHAT and CDR2 is FQNNGV. The CDR3 region has the DNA TGTGCCAGCAGCCACGGACTTGGTGGCTACACCTTC. Protein sequence: CASSHGLGGYTF.

Many counts were recorded for this clonotype. V and J are TRBV12-3 or TRBV12-4 and TRBJ2-7, with D possibly called TRBD1 or TRBD2 (5 bases each). The V end lost 5 bases, the J end lost 1 base, and 12 bases lay between the germline ends. The CDR3 length is 14 residues. CDR3: CASSLGTASYEQYF. In DNA, the CDR3 is TGTGCCAGCAGTCTCGGGACGGCTTCCTACGAGCAGTACTTC.

This clonotype was seen more than once but under ten times. V gene TRBV7-2 combines with J gene TRBJ2-3; 11 bases line up with TRBD2. In germline, CDR1 is SGHTA, CDR2 FQGNSA. The CDR3 runs to 18 residues. Trimming at V came to 7 bases and at J to 0 bases, leaving 12 bases not matched to a gene. CDR3 DNA: TGTGCCAGCACCCTAAGGGCTAGCGGGGGGACTAGCACAGATACGCAGTATTTT. This sequence encodes CASTLRASGGTSTDTQYF. Variable domain in full (rest from reference TRBV7-2 and TRBJ2-3): GAGVSQSPSNKVTEKGKDVELRCDPISGHTALYWYRQSLGQGLEFLIYFQGNSAPDKSGLPSDRFSAERTGGSVSTLTIQRTQQEDSAVYLCASTLRASGGTSTDTQYFGPGTRLTVL.

This clonotype appeared many times. The chain uses TRBV20-1 and TRBJ2-3; D may be TRBD2 (5 bases). The CDR3 is 11 amino acids. Germline loops: CDR1 DFQATT, CDR2 SNEGSKA (reference sequence). V lost 6 bases to trimming and J lost 1 base, with 5 bases between them. The CDR3 region is CSAEGTDTQYF. As DNA, the CDR3 is TGCAGTGCGGAGGGCACAGATACGCAGTATTTT.

A word on this clonotype: Germline is not matched at one junction end, which may reflect a read error. V and J are TRBV20-1 and TRBJ2-3, with TRBD2 identical over 9 bases. CDR1 and CDR2 from the germline V gene are DFQATT and SNEGSKA (reference sequence). This CDR3 contains 13 residues. CDR3 bases: TGCAGTACTAGCGGGTCGCTCACAGATACGCAGTATTTT. Its protein is CSTSGSLTDTQYF.

The sample holds a few counts of this clonotype. CDR3 DNA: TGTGCCAGCAGTTTATTCGGGCGGGGCCTTAACTATGGCTACACCTTC. Its protein product is CASSLFGRGLNYGYTF. The genes are TRBV12-3 or TRBV12-4 and TRBJ1-2; possibly TRBD1 for D (5 bases). V lost 2 bases and J lost 1, with 14 bases in between. The CDR3 has 16 residues.

There are a few counts of this clonotype. This rearrangement joins TRBV19 to TRBJ2-7, with 10 positions matching TRBD1. The trim removed 5 bases at V and 2 bases at J, leaving 3 bases unmatched. The CDR3 is made up of 14 amino acids. Per germline, CDR1 LNHDA and CDR2 SQIVND (reference sequence). CDR3 coding DNA: TGTGCCAGTAGTTCCGGGACAGGGGCCTACGAGCAGTACTTC. The encoded protein is CASSSGTGAYEQYF.

The chain carries TRBV18 and TRBJ1-1; D is unresolved. Looked up from germline, CDR1 is KGHSH and CDR2 is LQKENI. Trimming removed 3 bases from V and 1 base from J, with 15 bases in between. The CDR3 covers 16 residues. The CDR3 sequence is CASSPRVAGPNTEAFF. In DNA, the CDR3 is TGTGCCAGCTCACCTCGGGTAGCGGGTCCGAACACTGAAGCTTTCTTT.

The chain uses TRBV7-2 and TRBJ1-2, with D unclear. The ends were cut back, 7 bases at V and 3 bases at J, with 15 bases in the middle. Looked up from germline, CDR1 is SGHTA and CDR2 is FQGNSA. The CDR3 sequence is 14 residues long. CDR3 sequence (DNA): TGTGCCAGCAAACCCCCCCGAGAGTACTATGGCTACACCTTC. The encoded protein is CASKPPREYYGYTF.